This section outlines one T cell receptor (beta chain) sequence together with its context. The antigen it recognizes is unknown. Base qualities are missing; no much larger clone stands one base away. The method behind the library was the immunoSEQ multiplex PCR assay. TCRdb took this table from immuneACCESS and kept in-frame rearrangements with V and J called. Such tables lack part of the clones; where checked against another copy, unresolved V genes explain under half of the gap, and the rest is unexplained. Here the sample has tens of thousands of clones; 95% to 98% occur a single time. Over 0.2% of the sample is in the top ten clones. V is clipped by 3 bases and J by 4 bases, and the sequence between their germline boundaries is 9 bases long. Including cysteine and phenylalanine, the CDR3 has 14 amino acids. Only the CDR3 part of the read is kept: 42 bases, read in frame from the first base. The germline V gene specifies LGHNA as CDR1 and YSLEER as CDR2.

This sample was taken from a study of technical replicates of blood from several donors (dated by TCRdb to the late 2010s). The sample comprised T cells isolated from PBMCs. The V and J segments used are TRBV4-3 and TRBJ2-2; no confident D gene assignment can be made. The clonotype was recovered from a human donor in good health. The CDR3: CASSHVESTGELFF. The nucleotide sequence reads as follows: TGCGCCAGCAGCCATGTAGAATCCACCGGGGAGCTGTTTTTT.